These 10 T cell receptor beta chains share one sample of origin, sequenced in a study of neurological immune-mediated disorders. In TCRdb, the 5' RACE reads were re-called with MiXCR into one record per CDR3 protein. This table holds about 55,000 distinct CDR3 sequences, under 4.5% found once. Sample: CD4+ T cells from blood. These TCRs come from a woman in her thirties or forties with multiple sclerosis.

The table lists this clonotype with many counts. The chain has TRBV20-1 and TRBJ2-7, with D possibly matching TRBD1 (5 bases). There are 13 residues in the CDR3. V lost 3 bases and J 1 base, leaving 10 bases between the germline ends. Looked up from germline, CDR1 is DFQATT and CDR2 is SNEGSKA (reference sequence). The CDR3 nucleotides read TGCAGTGCTAGGGTCAGGGCGTCCTACGAGCAGTACTTC. Its protein product is CSARVRASYEQYF.

This clonotype was counted many times. The chain recombines TRBV3-1 with TRBJ1-1; possible D gene TRBD1, 6 bases. The CDR3 totals 12 residues. Looked up from germline, CDR1 is LGHDT and CDR2 is YNNKEL (reference sequence). V was trimmed by 4 bases and J by 5 bases, leaving 8 bases between them. The DNA for the CDR3 is TGTGCCAGCAGCCGCCAGGGGACTGAAGCTTTCTTT. Amino acids: CASSRQGTEAFF.

V and J are TRBV4-1 and TRBJ1-3; D perhaps matches TRBD1 (6 bases). The germline V and J ends were trimmed by 4 bases and 0 bases, with 10 bases remaining between them. There are 15 residues in the CDR3. The germline gives CDR1 MGHRA, CDR2 YSYEKL. CDR3 sequence: CASSPGTYSGNTIYF. CDR3 bases: TGCGCCAGCAGCCCCGGGACATACTCTGGAAACACCATATATTTT.

This clonotype was observed many times. The rearrangement uses TRBV19 and TRBJ1-5; maybe TRBD1 (6 bases). The germline V gene has CDR1 LNHDA and CDR2 SQIVND (reference sequence). The CDR3 is 15 amino acids. V was trimmed by 0 bases and J by 2 bases, leaving 8 bases between them. The CDR3 loop reads CASSIDWGRNQPQHF. The CDR3 region has the DNA TGTGCCAGTAGTATAGATTGGGGGCGCAATCAGCCCCAGCATTTT.

There are many counts of this clonotype. The chain links TRBV6-2 or TRBV6-3 to TRBJ1-3; TRBD1 might be the D (5 bases). Germline-derived CDR1 and CDR2 are MNHEY and SVGEGT. The CDR3 totals 14 residues. Trimming removed 6 bases at V and 0 bases at J, with 9 bases between. CDR3 DNA sequence: TGTGCCAGCAGAGACGGGGGCTCTGGAAACACCATATATTTT. It yields the protein CASRDGGSGNTIYF.

This clonotype was recorded at least ten times. The chain recombines TRBV5-1 with TRBJ1-2; D is undetermined. CDR3 size: 15 residues. The V gene's germline CDR1 is SGHRS and CDR2 YFSETQ. Between the trimmed V and J ends, which lost 2 bases and 2 bases, there was a span of 13 bases. CDR3 residues: CASSLGRSLNYGYTF. DNA of the CDR3: TGCGCCAGCAGCTTAGGACGGTCGCTAAACTATGGCTACACCTTC. The whole variable domain, remainder taken from reference TRBV5-1 and TRBJ1-2, is KAGVTQTPRYLIKTRGQQVTLSCSPISGHRSVSWYQQTPGQGLQFLFEYFSETQRNKGNFPGRFSGRQFSNSRSEMNVSTLELGDSALYLCASSLGRSLNYGYTFGSGTRLTVV.

At least ten counts were recorded for this clonotype. The chain joins TRBV12-3 or TRBV12-4 to TRBJ2-1; D unclear. V dropped 6 bases and J dropped 2 bases, with 11 bases sitting between them. The CDR3 extends over 14 amino acids. The CDR3 nucleotides read TGTGCCAGCAGCTCAGGTTACACCTACAATGAGCAGTTCTTC. Encoded protein: CASSSGYTYNEQFF.

There are many counts of this clonotype. The chain uses TRBV5-1 and TRBJ1-2; a possible D gene is TRBD1 (6 bases). There are 14 residues in the CDR3. CDR1 is SGHRS, CDR2 YFSETQ, per germline. The V end lost 2 bases, the J end lost 4 bases, and 12 bases lay between the germline ends. CDR3 DNA sequence: TGCGCCAGCAGCTTTAATTCAGGGGTCTATGGCTACACCTTC. Protein product: CASSFNSGVYGYTF.

The sample holds many counts of this clonotype. The chain carries TRBV2 and TRBJ2-1; D is uncertain. This CDR3 spans 11 amino acids. Germline CDR1 and CDR2: SNHLY and FYNNEI. Trimming removed 8 bases from V and 4 bases from J, with 6 bases in between. The CDR3 loop is CASRPYNEQFF. The CDR3 coding sequence is TGTGCCAGCCGCCCATACAATGAGCAGTTCTTC.

This clonotype was detected many times. The chain recombines TRBV5-1 with TRBJ2-5; D not certain. This CDR3 is built from 12 residues. CDR1 and CDR2 (germline): SGHRS, YFSETQ. Trimming shortened V by 2 bases and J by 5 bases, and 7 bases separated the two germline ends. The CDR3 spells CASSFEGETQYF. Written as DNA, the CDR3 is TGCGCCAGCAGCTTTGAAGGGGAGACCCAGTACTTC.